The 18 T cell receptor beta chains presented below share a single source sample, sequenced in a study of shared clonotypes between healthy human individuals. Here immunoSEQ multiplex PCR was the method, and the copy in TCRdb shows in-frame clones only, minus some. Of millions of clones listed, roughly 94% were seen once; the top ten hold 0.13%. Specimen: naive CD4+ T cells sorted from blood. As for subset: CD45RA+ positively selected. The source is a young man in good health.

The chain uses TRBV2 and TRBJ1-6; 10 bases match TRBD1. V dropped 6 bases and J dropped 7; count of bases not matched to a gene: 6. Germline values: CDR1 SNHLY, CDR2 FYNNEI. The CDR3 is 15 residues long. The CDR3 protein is CASSQTGGGNSPLHF. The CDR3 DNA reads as TGTGCCAGCAGCCAGACAGGGGGCGGGAATTCACCCCTCCACTTT.

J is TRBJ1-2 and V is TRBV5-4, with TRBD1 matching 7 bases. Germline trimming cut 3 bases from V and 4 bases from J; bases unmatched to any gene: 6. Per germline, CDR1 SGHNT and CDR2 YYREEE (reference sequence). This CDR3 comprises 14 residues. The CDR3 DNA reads TGTGCCAGCAGCTCCAACAGGGGCAGCTATGGCTACACCTTC. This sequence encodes CASSSNRGSYGYTF.

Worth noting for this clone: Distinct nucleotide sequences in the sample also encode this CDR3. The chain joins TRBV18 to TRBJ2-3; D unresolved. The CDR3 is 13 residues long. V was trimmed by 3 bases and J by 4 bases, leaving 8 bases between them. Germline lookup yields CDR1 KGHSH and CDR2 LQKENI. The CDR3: CASSPGGADTQYF. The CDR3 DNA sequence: TGTGCCAGCTCACCGGGCGGAGCAGATACGCAGTATTTT.

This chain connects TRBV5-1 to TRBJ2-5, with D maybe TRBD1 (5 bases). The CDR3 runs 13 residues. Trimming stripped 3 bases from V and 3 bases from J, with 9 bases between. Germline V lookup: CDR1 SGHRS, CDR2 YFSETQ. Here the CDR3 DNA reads TGCGCCAGCAGCTCACCAGGGAAAGAGACCCAGTACTTC. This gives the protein CASSSPGKETQYF. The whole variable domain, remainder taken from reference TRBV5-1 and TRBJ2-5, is KAGVTQTPRYLIKTRGQQVTLSCSPISGHRSVSWYQQTPGQGLQFLFEYFSETQRNKGNFPGRFSGRQFSNSRSEMNVSTLELGDSALYLCASSSPGKETQYFGPGTRLLVL.

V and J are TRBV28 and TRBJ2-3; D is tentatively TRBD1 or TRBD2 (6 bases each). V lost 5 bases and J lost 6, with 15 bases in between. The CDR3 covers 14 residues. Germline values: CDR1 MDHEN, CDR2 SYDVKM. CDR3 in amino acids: CASSGGRGRDTQYF. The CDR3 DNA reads TGTGCCAGCAGTGGGGGCCGTGGGAGGGATACGCAGTATTTT.

The CDR3 nucleotides read TGTGCCAGCAGTTCCCCCGCGGGGGGAACTTCGGGGCAGTACTTC. The encoded protein is CASSSPAGGTSGQYF. The genes are TRBV28 and TRBJ2-7; 8 bases are a match to TRBD2. V lost 4 bases to trimming and J lost 9 bases; unmatched junction nucleotides: 14. CDR1 and CDR2 (germline): MDHEN, SYDVKM. The CDR3 runs 15 residues.

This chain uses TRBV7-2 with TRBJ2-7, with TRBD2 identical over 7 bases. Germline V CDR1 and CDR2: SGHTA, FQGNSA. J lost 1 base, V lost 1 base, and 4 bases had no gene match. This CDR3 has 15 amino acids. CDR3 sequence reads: CASSLDAGVSYEQYF. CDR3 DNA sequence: TGTGCCAGCAGCTTAGATGCGGGGGTGTCCTACGAGCAGTACTTC. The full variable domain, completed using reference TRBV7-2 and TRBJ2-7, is GAGVSQSPSNKVTEKGKDVELRCDPISGHTALYWYRQSLGQGLEFLIYFQGNSAPDKSGLPSDRFSAERTGGSVSTLTIQRTQQEDSAVYLCASSLDAGVSYEQYFGPGTRLTVT.

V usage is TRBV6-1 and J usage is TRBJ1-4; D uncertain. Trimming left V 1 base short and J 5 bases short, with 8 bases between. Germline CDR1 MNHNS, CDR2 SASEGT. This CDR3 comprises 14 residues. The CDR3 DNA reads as TGTGCCAGCAGTGAAGGGAGACCCAATGAAAAACTGTTTTTT. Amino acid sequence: CASSEGRPNEKLFF.

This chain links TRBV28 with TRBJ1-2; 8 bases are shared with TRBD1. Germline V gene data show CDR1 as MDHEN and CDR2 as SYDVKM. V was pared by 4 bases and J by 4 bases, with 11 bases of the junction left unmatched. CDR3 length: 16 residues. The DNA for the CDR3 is TGTGCCAGCAGTTCAAACTCCGGACAGGGAAGCTATGGCTACACCTTC. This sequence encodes CASSSNSGQGSYGYTF.

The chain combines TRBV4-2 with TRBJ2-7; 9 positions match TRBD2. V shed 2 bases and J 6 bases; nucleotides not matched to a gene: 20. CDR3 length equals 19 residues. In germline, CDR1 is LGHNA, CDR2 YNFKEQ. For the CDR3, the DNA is TGTGCCAGCAGCCAAATGGGATGGTTGTCTAGCGGGAATCCCAGCGAGCAGTACTTC. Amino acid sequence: CASSQMGWLSSGNPSEQYF.

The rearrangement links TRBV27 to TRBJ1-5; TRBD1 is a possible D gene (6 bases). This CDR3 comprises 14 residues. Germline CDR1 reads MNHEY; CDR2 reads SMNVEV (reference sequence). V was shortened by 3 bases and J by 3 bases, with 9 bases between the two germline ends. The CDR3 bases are TGTGCCAGCAGTTTTACAGGGCCCAATCAGCCCCAGCATTTT. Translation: CASSFTGPNQPQHF.

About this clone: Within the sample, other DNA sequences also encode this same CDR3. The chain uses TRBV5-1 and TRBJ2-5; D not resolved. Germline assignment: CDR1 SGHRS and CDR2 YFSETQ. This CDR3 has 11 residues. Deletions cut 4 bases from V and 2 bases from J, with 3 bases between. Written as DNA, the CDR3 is TGCGCCAGCAGCCAACAAGAGACCCAGTACTTC. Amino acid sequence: CASSQQETQYF.

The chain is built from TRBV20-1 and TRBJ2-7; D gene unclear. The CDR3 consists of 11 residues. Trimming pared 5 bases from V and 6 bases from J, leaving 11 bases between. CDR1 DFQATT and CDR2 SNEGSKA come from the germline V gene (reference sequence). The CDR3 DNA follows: TGCAGTGCTGCCCCTCAAGCCGAGCAGTACTTC. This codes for CSAAPQAEQYF.

In nucleotides, the CDR3 is TGTGCCAGCAGCCCCCAGAGGGGGGTCAATCAGCCCCAGCATTTT. Translation gives CASSPQRGVNQPQHF. The chain recombines TRBV7-2 with TRBJ1-5; perhaps TRBD1 as D (6 bases). V was trimmed by 5 bases and J by 3 bases, leaving 14 bases between them. The CDR3 length is 15 residues. The V gene's germline CDR1 is SGHTA and CDR2 FQGNSA.

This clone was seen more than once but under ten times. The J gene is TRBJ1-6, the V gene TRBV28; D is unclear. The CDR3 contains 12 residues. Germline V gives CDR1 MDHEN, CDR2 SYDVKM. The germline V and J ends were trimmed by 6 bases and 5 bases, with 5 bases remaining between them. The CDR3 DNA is TGTGCCAGCAGCCAAGATAATTCACCCCTCCACTTT. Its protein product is CASSQDNSPLHF.

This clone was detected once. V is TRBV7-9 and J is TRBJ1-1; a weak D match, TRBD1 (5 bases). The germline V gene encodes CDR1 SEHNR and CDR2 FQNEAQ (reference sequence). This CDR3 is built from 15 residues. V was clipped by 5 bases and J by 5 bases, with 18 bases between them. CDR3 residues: CASSQHGGGDTEAFF. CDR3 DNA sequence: TGTGCCAGCAGCCAACACGGGGGAGGTGATACTGAAGCTTTCTTT.

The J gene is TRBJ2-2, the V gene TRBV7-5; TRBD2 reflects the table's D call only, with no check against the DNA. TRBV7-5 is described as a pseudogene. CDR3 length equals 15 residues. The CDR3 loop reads CARSLKAGCTGELFF. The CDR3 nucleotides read TGTGCCAGAAGCTTAAAAGCGGGATGTACCGGGGAGCTGTTTTTT.

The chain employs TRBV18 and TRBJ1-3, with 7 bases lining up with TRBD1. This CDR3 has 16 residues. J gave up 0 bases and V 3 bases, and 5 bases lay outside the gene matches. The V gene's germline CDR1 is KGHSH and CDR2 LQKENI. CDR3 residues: CASSPQTGPSGNTIYF. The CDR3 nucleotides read TGTGCCAGCTCACCCCAGACAGGGCCCTCTGGAAACACCATATATTTT.